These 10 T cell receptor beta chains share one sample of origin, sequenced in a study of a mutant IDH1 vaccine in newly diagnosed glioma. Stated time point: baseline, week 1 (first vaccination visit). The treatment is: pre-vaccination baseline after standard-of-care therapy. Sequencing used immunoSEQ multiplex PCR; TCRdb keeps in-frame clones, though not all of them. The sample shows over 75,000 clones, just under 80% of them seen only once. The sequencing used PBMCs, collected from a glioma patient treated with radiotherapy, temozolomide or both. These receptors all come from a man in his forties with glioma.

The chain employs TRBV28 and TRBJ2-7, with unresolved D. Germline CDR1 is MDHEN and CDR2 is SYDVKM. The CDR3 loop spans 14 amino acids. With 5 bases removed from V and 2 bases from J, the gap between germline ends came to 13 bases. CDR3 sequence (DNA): TGTGCCAGCAGTCTTAGTGGCAGGACCTACGAGCAGTACTTC. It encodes CASSLSGRTYEQYF.

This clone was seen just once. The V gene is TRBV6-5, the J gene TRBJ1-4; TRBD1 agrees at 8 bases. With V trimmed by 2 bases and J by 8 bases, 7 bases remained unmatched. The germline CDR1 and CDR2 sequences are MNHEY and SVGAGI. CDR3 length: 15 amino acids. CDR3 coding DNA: TGTGCCAGCAGTTACCTGGCAGGGGGCAAAGAAAAACTGTTTTTT. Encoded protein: CASSYLAGGKEKLFF.

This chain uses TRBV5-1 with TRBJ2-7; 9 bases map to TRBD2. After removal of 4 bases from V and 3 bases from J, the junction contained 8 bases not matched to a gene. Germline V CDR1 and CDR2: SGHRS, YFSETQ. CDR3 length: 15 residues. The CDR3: CASSVTSGLFYEQYF. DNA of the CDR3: TGCGCCAGCAGCGTTACTAGCGGGTTGTTCTACGAGCAGTACTTC.

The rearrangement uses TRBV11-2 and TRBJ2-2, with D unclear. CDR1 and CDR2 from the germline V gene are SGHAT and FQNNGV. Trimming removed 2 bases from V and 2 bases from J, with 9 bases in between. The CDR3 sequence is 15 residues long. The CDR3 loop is CASSLMAYNTGELFF. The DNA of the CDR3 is TGTGCCAGCAGCTTAATGGCTTATAACACCGGGGAGCTGTTTTTT.

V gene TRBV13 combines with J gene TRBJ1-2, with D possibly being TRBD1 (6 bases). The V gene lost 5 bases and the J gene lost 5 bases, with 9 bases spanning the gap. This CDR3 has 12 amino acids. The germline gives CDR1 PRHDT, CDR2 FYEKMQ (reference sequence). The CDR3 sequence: CASSPTGYGYTF. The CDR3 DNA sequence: TGTGCCAGCAGCCCCACAGGGTATGGCTACACCTTC.

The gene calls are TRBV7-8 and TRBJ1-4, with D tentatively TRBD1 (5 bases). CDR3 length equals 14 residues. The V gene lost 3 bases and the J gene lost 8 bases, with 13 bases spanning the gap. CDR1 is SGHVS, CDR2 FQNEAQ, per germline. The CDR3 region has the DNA TGTGCCAGCAGCTTCATGGCAGGGAACGAAAAACTGTTTTTT. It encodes CASSFMAGNEKLFF.

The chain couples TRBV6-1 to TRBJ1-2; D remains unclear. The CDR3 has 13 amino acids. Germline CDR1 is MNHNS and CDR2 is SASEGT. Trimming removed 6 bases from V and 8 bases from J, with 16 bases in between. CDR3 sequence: CASSEAVVGGYTF. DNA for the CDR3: TGTGCCAGCAGCGAGGCTGTGGTGGGGGGCTACACCTTC.

CDR3 bases: TGTGCCAGCAGCTTAGGGGTCGGTGGAGGAAACACCATATATTTT. Residues: CASSLGVGGGNTIYF. The chain combines TRBV7-9 with TRBJ1-3; D unresolved. V shed 1 base and J shed 4 bases, with 11 bases lying between them. CDR3 size: 15 residues. The germline CDR1 and CDR2 sequences are SEHNR and FQNEAQ (reference sequence).

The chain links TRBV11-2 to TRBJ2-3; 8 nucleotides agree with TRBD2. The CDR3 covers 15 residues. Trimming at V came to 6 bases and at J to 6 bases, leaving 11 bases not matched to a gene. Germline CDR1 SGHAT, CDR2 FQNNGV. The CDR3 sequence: CASSSVREGQDTQYF. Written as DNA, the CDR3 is TGTGCCAGCAGTTCGGTCCGGGAGGGCCAGGATACGCAGTATTTT.

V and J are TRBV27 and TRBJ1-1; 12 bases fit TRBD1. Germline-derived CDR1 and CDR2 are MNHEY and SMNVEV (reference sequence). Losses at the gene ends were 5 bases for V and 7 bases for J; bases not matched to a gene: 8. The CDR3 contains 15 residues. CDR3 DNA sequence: TGTGCCAGCAGTACCCCCGGGACAGGGGGCTATGAAGCTTTCTTT. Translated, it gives CASSTPGTGGYEAFF.